This T cell receptor beta chain was captured by sequencing in a study of T cells in Graves' hyperthyroidism and ophthalmopathy. The wider study: Before treatment of any kind, peripheral blood was taken at initial diagnosis.

Uncontrolled infection, other autoimmune disease, pregnancy and lactation each barred patients from inclusion. About 10 ml fresh peripheral blood yielded the PBMCs. The CDR3 consists of 13 residues. Germline CDR1 reads SGHVS; CDR2 reads FQNEAQ. This clonotype has just a few counts. The germline gene is not matched at one end of the junction; a read error may be the cause. Using RNA transcripts as the source, TCR beta CDR3 regions were amplified. HTBI primers drove first-round RT-PCR of the TCR CDR3. TCRdb re-analysed the multiplex PCR reads in MiXCR, keeping a single row per CDR3 protein. The sample contains 600,000 to 800,000 distinct CDR3 sequences, roughly 32% of which appear only once.

Specimen: blood. This TCR came from a woman in her forties with Graves' hyperthyroidism. The chain uses TRBV7-8 and TRBJ1-2, with a tentative D call TRBD1 (6 bases). Here the CDR3 reads CASSPNRDAGCTF. DNA of the CDR3: TGTGCCAGCAGCCCCAACAGGGATGCAGGCTGCACCTTC.